The clone carrying this T cell receptor beta chain was observed many times. Its target is not known. The data stem from a study of read filtering for tumor transcriptome and immune sequencing. Study-wide points: Without single-read clonotypes, shared clonotype proportions correlated more between IR-seq and RNA-seq.

The CDR3 extends over 14 amino acids. Germline CDR1 is MNHEY and CDR2 is SVGAGI. V lost 6 bases, J lost 5 bases, and 4 bases stayed unmatched. The library was built from about 0.4 ug RNA with molecular barcoded adaptors for alpha/delta and beta/gamma chains. From the reads, TCRdb called clonotypes with MiXCR, one entry per CDR3 protein. The sample has roughly 90,000 distinct CDR3 sequences, 20% to 25% seen once; the top ten hold 11%. The chain carries TRBV6-5 and TRBJ2-3; 11 nucleotides line up with TRBD1. The source is a donor aged 40 or over with multiple myeloma. What was sequenced was a population of CD138-negative cells sorted from bone marrow. In nucleotides, the CDR3 is TGTGCCAGCAGGCGGGACAGGGGGTTAGATACGCAGTATTTT. Its translation: CASRRDRGLDTQYF.